The sample holds one count of the clone carrying this T cell receptor beta chain. Its antigen is unknown. Treatment defined: around 19 received Ad26.COV2.S at low or high dose, single or two shots; 5 received placebo; per-sample allocation not given. Vaccine and placebo recipients were sampled on day 63 after the first injection. The sample came from a Boston adult aged 18-55 years. The data belong to a study of Ad26.COV2.S vaccination and SARS-CoV-2 variants. As for the study in general: Intramuscularly, Ad26.COV2.S was given either once or twice, 56 days apart.

The germline V and J ends were trimmed by 4 bases and 3 bases, with 12 bases remaining between them. Germline CDR1 LNHDA, CDR2 SQIVND (reference sequence). The CDR3 loop spans 15 amino acids. Sequencing was performed with immunoSEQ multiplex PCR; in TCRdb, only in-frame clones are kept and a portion is missing. The sample lists roughly 700,000 clones, more than 80% occurring once. The study, taken as a whole, reports: Vaccinated individuals (as opposed to placebo recipients) had higher spike-specific TCR breadth. Considerable breadth of spike-specific CD8+ and CD4+ T cell responses has reportedly been documented following vaccination.

Sequences were derived from peripheral blood, sampled in a trial of Ad26.COV2.S vaccine versus placebo. This receptor was identified in a person between 18 and 65 years old who received the Ad26.COV2.S COVID-19 vaccine or a placebo. This sequence joins TRBV19 and TRBJ1-4, with TRBD1 as a possible D gene (6 bases). The CDR3, as DNA: TGTGCCAGTAGTACAGGGGAATTCGCTAATGAAAAACTGTTTTTT. As protein: CASSTGEFANEKLFF.